These 2 T cell receptor beta chains were sequenced from one sample in a study of blood T cell repertoires in COVID-19. Clones were read by immunoSEQ multiplex PCR, and TCRdb kept only the in-frame ones, dropping some. The sample consists of approximately 90,000 clones, less than 85% of them appearing once. Sequencing was carried out using peripheral blood. Receptors were obtained from a woman of 80 years or more with acute or convalescent COVID-19.

This clone was counted once. The V call is TRBV12-5, the J call TRBJ2-1; 7 bases match TRBD2. The CDR3 extends over 15 amino acids. V was clipped by 2 bases and J by 10 bases; unmatched bases: 11. The germline CDR1 and CDR2 sequences are LGHNT and FRNRAP. The CDR3 DNA sequence: TGTGCTAGTGGTTTGAACCCCCATGCAGCGGGGGAGCAGTTCTTC. This translates into CASGLNPHAAGEQFF.

The chain employs TRBV7-2 and TRBJ2-6; TRBD1 is a possible D gene (6 bases). Germline assignment: CDR1 SGHTA and CDR2 FQGNSA. This CDR3 has 15 residues. V was cut by 5 bases and J by 2 bases, with 10 bases left in between. CDR3 loop: CASSATGPGANVLTF. In nucleotides, the CDR3 is TGTGCCAGCAGCGCTACAGGGCCTGGGGCCAACGTCCTGACTTTC.